Shown below are 17 T cell receptor beta chains from a single sample sequenced in a study of T cell responses to AZD1222 COVID-19 vaccine. Sequencing was performed with immunoSEQ multiplex PCR; in TCRdb, only in-frame clones are kept and a portion is missing. This table has around 120,000 clones, over 80% appearing once. The sample in question was peripheral blood, obtained on day 0 of AZD1222 vaccination. Receptors originate from an adult in good health.

V usage is TRBV28 and J usage is TRBJ1-2; 7 nucleotides match TRBD1. V gave up 6 bases and J gave up 4 bases; unmatched junction bases: 8. The V gene's germline CDR1 is MDHEN and CDR2 SYDVKM. The CDR3 extends over 14 amino acids. The CDR3 DNA reads TGTGCCAGCAGCCGCAGAGCAGGGGGCTATGGCTACACCTTC. Translated: CASSRRAGGYGYTF.

V gene TRBV28 combines with J gene TRBJ1-5, with a weak D call TRBD1 (6 bases). Trimming left V 6 bases short and J 5 bases short, with 11 bases between. Germline CDR1 is MDHEN and CDR2 is SYDVKM. The CDR3 length is 13 residues. The CDR3 protein is CASSWDTYQPQHF. The CDR3, as DNA: TGTGCCAGCAGCTGGGACACTTATCAGCCCCAGCATTTT.

The rearrangement uses TRBV23-1 and TRBJ1-5; a possible D gene is TRBD1 (6 bases). TRBV23-1 is marked as an open reading frame, function uncertain. This CDR3 has 16 residues. The V end lost 8 bases, the J end lost 2 bases, and 19 bases lay between the germline ends. The CDR3 loop reads CASSTLGGEGNQPQHF. As DNA, the CDR3 is TGCGCCAGCTCAACTCTAGGGGGGGAGGGCAATCAGCCCCAGCATTTT.

A word on this clone: It is unclear where the CDR3 begins or ends on the DNA, so no DNA is shown, and the CDR3 is as TCRdb lists it. This chain connects TRBV29-1 to TRBJ1-3. The CDR3 is 19 residues long, counting both termini. Germline V gene lookup returns CDR1 SQVTM and CDR2 ANQGSEA. The CDR3 spells CSVQTFFGPPVFSGNTIYF.

The CDR3 loop is CAWNNGDSNQPQHF. In nucleotides, the CDR3 is TGTGCCTGGAATAATGGGGATAGCAATCAGCCCCAGCATTTT. The gene calls are TRBV30 and TRBJ1-5; D is unresolved. The CDR3 is 14 residues long. Germline CDR1 GTSNPN, CDR2 SVGIG (reference sequence). Trimming pared 4 bases from V and 0 bases from J, leaving 10 bases between.

V is TRBV11-3 and J is TRBJ2-3; either TRBD1 or TRBD2 may fit D (5 bases each). This CDR3 region has 15 residues. The ends were cut back, 0 bases at V and 5 bases at J, with 12 bases in the middle. CDR1 SGHNT and CDR2 YENEEA come from the germline V gene. CDR3 sequence (DNA): TGTGCCAGCAGCTTAGATGGGGGTCATGGAGATACGCAGTATTTT. It encodes CASSLDGGHGDTQYF.

The rearrangement joins TRBV9 to TRBJ2-2; 9 bases match TRBD1. The germline gives CDR1 SGDLS, CDR2 YYNGEE. V lost 1 base, J lost 6 bases, and 10 bases stayed unmatched. The CDR3 has 17 residues. The DNA of the CDR3 is TGTGCCAGCAGCGTAACCCTACAGGGGGCGTCTTCCGGGGAGCTGTTTTTT. Residues: CASSVTLQGASSGELFF.

The J gene is TRBJ2-7, the V gene TRBV29-1; D call uncertain. Germline CDR1 is SQVTM and CDR2 is ANQGSEA. CDR3 size: 12 residues. The V end lost 7 bases, the J end lost 5 bases, and 15 bases lay between the germline ends. CDR3 protein: CSAGSGPNEQYF. The CDR3 coding sequence is TGCAGCGCCGGATCCGGACCTAACGAGCAGTACTTC.

The CDR3 reads CASSTNQPQHF. For the CDR3, the DNA is TGTGCCAGCAGTACTAATCAGCCCCAGCATTTT. The J gene is TRBJ1-5, the V gene TRBV6-5, with D hard to call. Germline assignment: CDR1 MNHEY and CDR2 SVGAGI. Trimming removed 5 bases at V and 4 bases at J, with 3 bases between. This CDR3 has 11 residues.

The chain combines TRBV2 with TRBJ2-3; TRBD2 matches at 10 bases. Germline V lookup: CDR1 SNHLY, CDR2 FYNNEI. J was trimmed by 6 bases and V by 5 bases; bases with no gene match: 5. The CDR3 totals 14 residues. Here the CDR3 DNA reads TGTGCCAGCAGTTTCCTAGCGGGAGCCGATACGCAGTATTTT. Protein product: CASSFLAGADTQYF.

This chain connects TRBV28 to TRBJ1-6, with D unresolved. Trimming took off 4 bases at V and 7 bases at J, with 14 bases between the two ends. CDR1 and CDR2 (germline): MDHEN, SYDVKM. This CDR3 spans 15 amino acids. As DNA, the CDR3 is TGTGCCAGCAGTTCCGGGCGAGGGTTCAATTCACCCCTCCACTTT. As protein: CASSSGRGFNSPLHF.

The rearrangement uses TRBV27 and TRBJ1-1; TRBD1 is a possible D gene (5 bases). Germline V lookup: CDR1 MNHEY, CDR2 SMNVEV (reference sequence). This CDR3 is 11 amino acids long. Trimming removed 8 bases at V and 7 bases at J, with 11 bases between. The CDR3 is CASLRGFEAFF. The CDR3 DNA reads as TGTGCCAGCCTGAGGGGCTTTGAAGCTTTCTTT.

This clone has a single count. V usage is TRBV6-6 and J usage is TRBJ2-7; D tentatively reads TRBD1 or TRBD2 (5 bases each). V was clipped by 5 bases and J by 3 bases, with 20 bases between them. Germline CDR1 reads MNHNY; CDR2 reads SVGAGI (reference sequence). The CDR3 totals 16 residues. CDR3 in DNA: TGTGCCAGCAGTCTAGGGGAAATAGCTGAGGGCTACGAGCAGTACTTC. Protein: CASSLGEIAEGYEQYF.

V gene TRBV5-1 combines with J gene TRBJ1-2; no definite D call. The CDR3 extends over 14 amino acids. The germline CDR1 and CDR2 sequences are SGHRS and YFSETQ. With 0 bases removed from V and 4 bases from J, the gap between germline ends came to 10 bases. In DNA form, the CDR3 reads TGCGCCAGCAGCTTGGAGAGAGGTCCCTATGGCTACACCTTC. Translated: CASSLERGPYGYTF. Looking up the rest from reference TRBV5-1 and TRBJ1-2 gives the full variable domain: KAGVTQTPRYLIKTRGQQVTLSCSPISGHRSVSWYQQTPGQGLQFLFEYFSETQRNKGNFPGRFSGRQFSNSRSEMNVSTLELGDSALYLCASSLERGPYGYTFGSGTRLTVV.

As concerns this clone: Within the sample, other DNA sequences also encode this same CDR3. This chain uses TRBV7-8 with TRBJ1-1, with D possibly TRBD1 on 5 matching bases. The CDR3 sequence is 14 residues long. Trimming pared 5 bases from V and 1 base from J, leaving 11 bases between. Germline V gene sequence: CDR1 SGHVS, CDR2 FQNEAQ. CDR3 in amino acids: CASSPGAANTEAFF. CDR3 nucleotides: TGTGCCAGCAGCCCCGGGGCAGCGAACACTGAAGCTTTCTTT.

The V and J genes are TRBV7-9 and TRBJ2-5; D unclear. CDR3 length: 12 amino acids. In germline, CDR1 is SEHNR, CDR2 FQNEAQ (reference sequence). V lost 5 bases to trimming and J lost 5 bases, with 9 bases between them. CDR3 protein: CASSKSWETQYF. CDR3 DNA: TGTGCCAGCAGCAAAAGTTGGGAGACCCAGTACTTC.

The chain recombines TRBV4-2 with TRBJ1-3, with D hard to call. The CDR3 loop spans 14 amino acids. The germline gives CDR1 LGHNA, CDR2 YNFKEQ. V was clipped by 4 bases and J by 4 bases, with 11 bases between them. CDR3 amino acids: CASSRERGGNTIYF. DNA for the CDR3: TGTGCCAGCAGCCGAGAACGTGGGGGAAACACCATATATTTT.